The 25 T cell receptor beta chains listed next were all sequenced from one sample in a study of response to subunit inactivated influenza vaccine. TCRdb passed the RT-PCR reads through MiXCR, listing each CDR3 protein once. The table has about half a million distinct CDR3 sequences, 10% to 11% seen once. The material was PBMCs from blood, obtained roughly 48 days after vaccination. Receptor source: a man in his forties or fifties who received an inactivated influenza vaccine.

A few counts support this clonotype. The chain has TRBV20-1 and TRBJ2-5; possible D gene TRBD1, 7 bases. CDR1 and CDR2 (germline): DFQATT, SNEGSKA (reference sequence). The CDR3 is 17 amino acids. The germline V and J ends were trimmed by 2 bases and 9 bases, with 28 bases remaining between them. In DNA, the CDR3 is TGCAGTGCTAGAAACAGACTCATCGGGACAGACTCGGGGGCCCAGTACTTC. Its protein product is CSARNRLIGTDSGAQYF.

This chain links TRBV20-1 with TRBJ2-3, with 7 bases identical to TRBD2. The V gene's germline CDR1 is DFQATT and CDR2 SNEGSKA (reference sequence). After removal of 6 bases from V and 2 bases from J, the junction contained 11 bases not matched to a gene. This CDR3 has 15 amino acids. The CDR3 spells CSAVGRAGTTDTQYF. The CDR3 region has the DNA TGCAGTGCCGTAGGGAGGGCGGGGACCACAGATACGCAGTATTTT.

This clonotype was detected only a few times. The chain recombines TRBV2 with TRBJ1-1; a possible D gene is TRBD1 (5 bases). V was trimmed by 3 bases and J by 0 bases, leaving 8 bases between them. Germline assignment: CDR1 SNHLY and CDR2 FYNNEI. CDR3 length equals 14 residues. CDR3 sequence: CASSEAGVNTEAFF. DNA of the CDR3: TGTGCCAGCAGTGAGGCGGGGGTGAACACTGAAGCTTTCTTT.

V usage is TRBV6-5 and J usage is TRBJ2-1, with 9 bases matching TRBD2. The CDR3 totals 14 residues. CDR1 is MNHEY and CDR2 is SVGAGI in the germline V gene. J was trimmed by 8 bases and V by 2 bases; bases with no gene match: 4. This CDR3 reads CASSYLAGWDEQFF. In DNA, the CDR3 is TGTGCCAGCAGTTACCTAGCGGGGTGGGATGAGCAGTTCTTC.

This clonotype was found a few times. This chain uses TRBV20-1 with TRBJ2-2; 9 bases fit TRBD2. The CDR3 length is 14 residues. Germline V CDR1 and CDR2: DFQATT, SNEGSKA (reference sequence). Trimming took 3 bases from V and 3 from J; bases not matched to a gene: 2. CDR3 in DNA: TGCAGTGCTAGGGGACTAGCTCACACCGGGGAGCTGTTTTTT. Protein product: CSARGLAHTGELFF.

The J gene is TRBJ1-5, the V gene TRBV6-1; tentatively, D is TRBD1 (5 bases). Germline assignment: CDR1 MNHNS and CDR2 SASEGT. Trimming cost V 5 bases and J 5 bases, with 10 bases left between them. The CDR3 runs 13 residues. The CDR3, as DNA: TGTGCCAGCAGTAATCAACAGGATCAGCCCCAGCATTTT. Its protein is CASSNQQDQPQHF.

At least ten counts were recorded for this clonotype. The J gene is TRBJ2-1, the V gene TRBV6-6; 11 bases agree with TRBD1. Germline V CDR1 and CDR2: MNHNY, SVGAGI (reference sequence). The trim removed 10 bases at V and 15 bases at J, leaving 11 bases unmatched. This CDR3 region has 12 residues. The CDR3, as DNA: TGTGCCACTTGGACAGGGGGCCCCCGACGGTTCTTC. Protein product: CATWTGGPRRFF.

This clonotype occurred many times. This sequence joins TRBV5-1 and TRBJ2-2, with D unclear. The CDR3 contains 14 residues. CDR1 SGHRS and CDR2 YFSETQ come from the germline V gene. V lost 1 base and J lost 3, with 7 bases in between. The CDR3 nucleotides are TGCGCCAGCAGCTTGCAAGGGTACACCGGGGAGCTGTTTTTT. Protein product: CASSLQGYTGELFF. Looking up the rest from reference TRBV5-1 and TRBJ2-2 gives the full variable domain: KAGVTQTPRYLIKTRGQQVTLSCSPISGHRSVSWYQQTPGQGLQFLFEYFSETQRNKGNFPGRFSGRQFSNSRSEMNVSTLELGDSALYLCASSLQGYTGELFFGEGSRLTVL.

This clonotype was seen many times. The rearrangement links TRBV7-9 to TRBJ2-1; maybe TRBD2 (5 bases). The germline gives CDR1 SEHNR, CDR2 FQNEAQ (reference sequence). The CDR3 is made up of 14 amino acids. V gave up 1 base and J gave up 10 bases, with 14 bases separating them. The CDR3: CASSLGASPAEQFF. CDR3 DNA: TGTGCCAGCAGCTTAGGGGCTAGCCCGGCCGAGCAGTTCTTC. The entire variable domain, with the rest obtained from reference TRBV7-9 and TRBJ2-1, is as follows: DTGVSQNPRHKITKRGQNVTFRCDPISEHNRLYWYRQTLGQGPEFLTYFQNEAQLEKSRLLSDRFSAERPKGSFSTLEIQRTEQGDSAMYLCASSLGASPAEQFFGPGTRLTVL.

This clonotype was seen a handful of times. CDR3 nucleotides: TGCGCCAGCAGCTTCACTAGCGGGGGCTCCTACAATGAGCAGTTCTTC. Protein sequence: CASSFTSGGSYNEQFF. The chain uses TRBV5-1 and TRBJ2-1; 11 nucleotides align to TRBD2. With V trimmed by 2 bases and J by 0 bases, 1 base remained unmatched. The germline V gene encodes CDR1 SGHRS and CDR2 YFSETQ. The CDR3 is 16 residues long. The whole variable domain, remainder taken from reference TRBV5-1 and TRBJ2-1, is KAGVTQTPRYLIKTRGQQVTLSCSPISGHRSVSWYQQTPGQGLQFLFEYFSETQRNKGNFPGRFSGRQFSNSRSEMNVSTLELGDSALYLCASSFTSGGSYNEQFFGPGTRLTVL.

This clonotype was picked up a small number of times. CDR3: CASSVAGRGEETQYF. The CDR3 DNA reads TGTGCCAGCAGCGTAGCGGGAAGGGGGGAAGAGACCCAGTACTTC. This chain joins TRBV9 and TRBJ2-5, with D perhaps given as TRBD1 or TRBD2 (6 bases each). This CDR3 is 15 amino acids long. Deletions cut 0 bases from V and 3 bases from J, with 12 bases between. Looked up from germline, CDR1 is SGDLS and CDR2 is YYNGEE.

The genes are TRBV24-1 and TRBJ2-5, with 7 bases identical to TRBD1. J gave up 5 bases and V 6 bases, and 8 bases lay outside the gene matches. Looked up from germline, CDR1 is KGHDR and CDR2 is SFDVKD. The CDR3 sequence is 14 residues long. CDR3 region: CATSTGQLGETQYF. The CDR3 nucleotides read TGTGCCACCAGTACGGGACAGTTAGGCGAGACCCAGTACTTC.

The sample holds a few counts of this clonotype. The rearrangement uses TRBV5-1 and TRBJ2-5, with D perhaps TRBD1 or TRBD2 (6 bases each). Looked up from germline, CDR1 is SGHRS and CDR2 is YFSETQ. Trimming cost V 0 bases and J 4 bases, with 19 bases left between them. The CDR3 consists of 17 residues. The CDR3 region is CASSLASPIGGRETQYF. CDR3 sequence (DNA): TGCGCCAGCAGCTTGGCCTCTCCTATCGGGGGCCGAGAGACCCAGTACTTC.

This chain uses TRBV14 with TRBJ2-3; D is uncertain. CDR1 and CDR2 from the germline V gene are SGHDN and FVKESK. Trimming removed 7 bases from V and 2 bases from J, with 10 bases in between. The CDR3 has 13 residues. CDR3 loop: CASTRRDTDTQYF. CDR3 bases: TGTGCCAGCACAAGGAGAGACACAGATACGCAGTATTTT.

This clonotype was found a few times. This chain joins TRBV5-1 and TRBJ2-2; D is unclear. The CDR3 covers 14 residues. With 2 bases removed from V and 2 bases from J, the gap between germline ends came to 7 bases. Germline assignment: CDR1 SGHRS and CDR2 YFSETQ. CDR3 coding DNA: TGCGCCAGCAGCTTAAACACAAACACCGGGGAGCTGTTTTTT. This codes for CASSLNTNTGELFF.

This clonotype was seen at least ten times. The rearrangement links TRBV4-1 to TRBJ2-1; possible D gene TRBD2, 6 bases. V lost 4 bases and J 6 bases, leaving 19 bases between the germline ends. Germline CDR1 and CDR2: MGHRA and YSYEKL. This CDR3 region has 16 residues. CDR3 in amino acids: CASSLQTGGAGNEQFF. CDR3 coding DNA: TGCGCCAGCAGCCTGCAAACCGGGGGTGCCGGCAATGAGCAGTTCTTC.

A few counts support this clonotype. The chain joins TRBV6-6 to TRBJ2-7; D possibly corresponds to TRBD2 (5 bases). The CDR3 extends over 13 amino acids. Trimming took 6 bases from V and 5 from J, leaving 14 bases between them. The germline V gene encodes CDR1 MNHNY and CDR2 SVGAGI (reference sequence). The CDR3 protein is CASRRGLLDEQYF. The CDR3 region has the DNA TGTGCCAGCAGAAGAGGGTTGCTCGACGAGCAGTACTTC.

In its sample, this clonotype was seen a few times. V gene TRBV9 combines with J gene TRBJ2-1, with 7 bases that match TRBD1. The germline gives CDR1 SGDLS, CDR2 YYNGEE. The CDR3 length is 14 residues. Trimming took 6 bases from V and 4 from J; bases not matched to a gene: 7. DNA of the CDR3: TGTGCCAGCAACGGACAGGACCATTACAATGAGCAGTTCTTC. Its protein is CASNGQDHYNEQFF. The variable domain in full, with the rest retrieved from reference TRBV9 and TRBJ2-1, is DSGVTQTPKHLITATGQRVTLRCSPRSGDLSVYWYQQSLDQGLQFLIQYYNGEERAKGNILERFSAQQFPDLHSELNLSSLELGDSALYFCASNGQDHYNEQFFGPGTRLTVL.

The rearrangement uses TRBV9 and TRBJ2-1, with 7 bases lining up with TRBD2. The germline V gene encodes CDR1 SGDLS and CDR2 YYNGEE. The CDR3 consists of 17 residues. Germline trimming cut 3 bases from V and 0 bases from J; bases unmatched to any gene: 9. The DNA for the CDR3 is TGTGCCAGCAGCGGTGGGGGGGACTCCTACTCCTACAATGAGCAGTTCTTC. Translated, it gives CASSGGGDSYSYNEQFF.

This chain joins TRBV7-9 and TRBJ2-7; 8 bases match TRBD1. The germline V gene has CDR1 SEHNR and CDR2 FQNEAQ (reference sequence). The CDR3 is 16 amino acids. V shed 0 bases, J shed 0 bases, and the junction held 4 bases outside the gene matches. CDR3 protein: CASSLAGQGYSYEQYF. The CDR3 DNA sequence: TGTGCCAGCAGCTTAGCCGGACAGGGATACTCCTACGAGCAGTACTTC.

This clonotype was recorded many times. The genes are TRBV29-1 and TRBJ2-4; D unclear. The germline V gene has CDR1 SQVTM and CDR2 ANQGSEA. This CDR3 contains 16 residues. Between the trimmed V and J ends, which lost 0 bases and 3 bases, there was a span of 15 bases. The CDR3 reads CSVEEPTLVGKNIQYF. CDR3 nucleotide sequence: TGCAGCGTTGAAGAGCCCACTCTAGTCGGCAAAAACATTCAGTACTTC.

The V and J genes are TRBV6-2 or TRBV6-3 and TRBJ1-5; D uncertain. Germline V lookup: CDR1 MNHEY, CDR2 SVGEGT. V was trimmed by 4 bases and J by 3 bases, leaving 13 bases between them. The CDR3 runs 15 residues. CDR3 bases: TGTGCCAGCAGTTCATTCCCGGGAGTCAATCAGCCCCAGCATTTT. It yields the protein CASSSFPGVNQPQHF.

CDR3 sequence: CAISESYQGEFEQYF. As DNA, the CDR3 is TGTGCCATCAGTGAGTCGTACCAGGGAGAGTTCGAGCAGTACTTC. V usage is TRBV10-3 and J usage is TRBJ2-7; possibly TRBD1 or TRBD2 for D (5 bases each). The CDR3 is 15 amino acids. CDR1 is ENHRY, CDR2 SYGVKD, per germline. With 0 bases removed from V and 6 bases from J, the gap between germline ends came to 15 bases.

This clonotype was seen a few times. This sequence joins TRBV29-1 and TRBJ2-5, with D possibly TRBD2 on 5 matching bases. Deletions cut 4 bases from V and 4 bases from J, with 10 bases between. Germline CDR1 and CDR2: SQVTM and ANQGSEA. The CDR3 sequence is 12 residues long. The CDR3 DNA is TGCAGCGTTGTTGCCCGGGGAGAGACCCAGTACTTC. The encoded protein is CSVVARGETQYF.

This clonotype was observed many times. Germline and junction disagree at one end, which may indicate a read error. V and J are TRBV27 and TRBJ2-7; 8 bases fit TRBD1. There are 13 residues in the CDR3. Per germline, CDR1 MNHEY and CDR2 SMNVEV (reference sequence). CDR3 in DNA: TGCGCCAGCAGCTTCGGACAGGGTTACGAGCAGTACTTC. Its translation: CASSFGQGYEQYF.